This entry concerns a single T cell receptor beta chain. Its antigen remains unknown. Per the germline V gene, CDR1 is SGDLS and CDR2 is YYNGEE. V lost 1 base to trimming and J lost 10 bases; unmatched junction nucleotides: 14. The CDR3 is 16 amino acids. The data derive from a study of T cell responses to AZD1222 COVID-19 vaccine. Study conclusions and caveats: Among vaccine-associated CD4 TCRs, coverage spanned spike, with dominance at 160-218 and 743-854. No day 14 peak samples; only post-peak repertoires were characterized.

Clones were sequenced by immunoSEQ multiplex PCR, and TCRdb holds only the in-frame ones, with some missing. This table holds 180,000 or so clones, approximately 90% found once. J is TRBJ2-1 and V is TRBV9, with 7 positions matching TRBD1. The sequencing used peripheral blood, collected 28 days after the second AZD1222 dose. This receptor was identified in an adult who received the AZD1222 COVID-19 vaccine. The CDR3 is CASSVIRDSVPSEQFF. DNA for the CDR3: TGTGCCAGCAGCGTAATCCGGGACAGTGTCCCATCCGAGCAGTTCTTC.